This T cell receptor (beta chain) appears in the sequencing data of a study of T cells in Graves' hyperthyroidism and ophthalmopathy. TCR beta CDR3 sequences were amplified from RNA transcripts. The HTBI primer set drove a first-round RT-PCR of the TCR CDR3. Each CDR3 protein gets one entry after TCRdb re-called the multiplex PCR reads with MiXCR. Here the sample spans roughly 200,000 distinct CDR3 sequences, around 20% being singletons. In its sample, this clonotype was seen many times. This CDR3 region has 15 residues. J lost 6 bases, V lost 2 bases, and 4 bases had no gene match. In germline, CDR1 is SGHRS, CDR2 YFSETQ. Diagnosis of hyperthyroidism was new in patients aged 18 to 65, and its duration was under 2 months.

The chain is built from TRBV5-1 and TRBJ1-4, with TRBD1 matching 10 bases. This receptor was identified in a man between 35 and 55 years old with Graves' hyperthyroidism. The sample was blood. CDR3 sequence: CASSFLGQGDEKLFF. The DNA for the CDR3 is TGCGCCAGCAGCTTCCTCGGACAGGGGGATGAAAAACTGTTTTTT.